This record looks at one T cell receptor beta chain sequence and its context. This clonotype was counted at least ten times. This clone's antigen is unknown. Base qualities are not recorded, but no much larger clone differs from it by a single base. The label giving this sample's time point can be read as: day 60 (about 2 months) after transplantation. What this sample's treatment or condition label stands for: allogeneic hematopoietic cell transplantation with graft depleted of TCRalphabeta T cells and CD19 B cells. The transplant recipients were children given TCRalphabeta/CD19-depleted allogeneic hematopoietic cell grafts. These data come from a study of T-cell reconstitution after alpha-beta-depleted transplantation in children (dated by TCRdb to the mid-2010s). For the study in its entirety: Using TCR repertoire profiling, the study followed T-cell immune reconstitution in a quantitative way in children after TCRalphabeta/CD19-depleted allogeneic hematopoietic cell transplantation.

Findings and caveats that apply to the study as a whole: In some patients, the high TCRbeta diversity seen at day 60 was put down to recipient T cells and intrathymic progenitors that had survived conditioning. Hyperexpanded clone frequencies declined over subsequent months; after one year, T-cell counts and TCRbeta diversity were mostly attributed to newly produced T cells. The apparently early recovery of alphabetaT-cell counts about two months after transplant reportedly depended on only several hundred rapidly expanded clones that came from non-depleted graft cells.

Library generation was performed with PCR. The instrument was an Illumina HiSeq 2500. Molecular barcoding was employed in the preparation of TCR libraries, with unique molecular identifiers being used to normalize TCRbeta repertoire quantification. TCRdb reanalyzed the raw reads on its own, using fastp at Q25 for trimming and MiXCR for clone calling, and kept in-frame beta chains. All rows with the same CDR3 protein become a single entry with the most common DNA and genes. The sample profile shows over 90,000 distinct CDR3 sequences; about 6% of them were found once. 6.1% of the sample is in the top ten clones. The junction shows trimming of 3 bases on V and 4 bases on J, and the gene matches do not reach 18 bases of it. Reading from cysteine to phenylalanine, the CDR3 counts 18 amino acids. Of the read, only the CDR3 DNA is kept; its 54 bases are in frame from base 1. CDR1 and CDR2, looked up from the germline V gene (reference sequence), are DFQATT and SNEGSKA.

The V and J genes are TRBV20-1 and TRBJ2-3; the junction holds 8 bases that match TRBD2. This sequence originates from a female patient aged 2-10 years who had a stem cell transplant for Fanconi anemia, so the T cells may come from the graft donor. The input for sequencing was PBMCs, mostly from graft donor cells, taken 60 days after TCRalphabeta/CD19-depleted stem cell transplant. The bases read TGCAGTGCTAGTCAGTTTCTAACTAGCGGACCCTCGGCAGATACGCAGTATTTT. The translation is CSASQFLTSGPSADTQYF.